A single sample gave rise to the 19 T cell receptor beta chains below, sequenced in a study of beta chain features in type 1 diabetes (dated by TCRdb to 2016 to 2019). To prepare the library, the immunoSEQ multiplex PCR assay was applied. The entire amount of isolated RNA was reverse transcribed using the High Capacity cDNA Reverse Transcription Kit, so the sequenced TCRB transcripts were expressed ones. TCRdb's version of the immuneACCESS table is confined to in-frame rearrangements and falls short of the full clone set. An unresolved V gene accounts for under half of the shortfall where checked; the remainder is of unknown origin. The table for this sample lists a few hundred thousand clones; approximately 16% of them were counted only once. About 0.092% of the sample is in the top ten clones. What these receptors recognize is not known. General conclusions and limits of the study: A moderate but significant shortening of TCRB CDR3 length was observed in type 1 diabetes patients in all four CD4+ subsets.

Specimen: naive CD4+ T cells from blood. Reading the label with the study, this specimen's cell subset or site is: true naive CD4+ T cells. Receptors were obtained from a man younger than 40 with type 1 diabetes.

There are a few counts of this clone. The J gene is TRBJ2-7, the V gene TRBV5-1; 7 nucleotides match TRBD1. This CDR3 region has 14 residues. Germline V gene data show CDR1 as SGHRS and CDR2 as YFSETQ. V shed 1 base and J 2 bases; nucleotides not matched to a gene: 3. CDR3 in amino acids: CASSLTGATYEQYF. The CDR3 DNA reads TGCGCCAGCAGCTTGACAGGGGCTACCTACGAGCAGTACTTC.

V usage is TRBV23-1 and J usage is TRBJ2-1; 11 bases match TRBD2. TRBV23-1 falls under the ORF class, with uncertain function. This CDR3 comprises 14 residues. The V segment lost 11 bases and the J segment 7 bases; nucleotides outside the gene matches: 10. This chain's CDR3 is CAEKLAGVCNEQFF. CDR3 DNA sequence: TGCGCCGAAAAACTAGCGGGAGTATGTAATGAGCAGTTCTTC.

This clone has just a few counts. The CDR3 reads CASRRTSRSYNEQFF. Written as DNA, the CDR3 is TGTGCCAGCAGAAGGACTTCCCGCTCCTACAATGAGCAGTTCTTC. The genes are TRBV5-4 and TRBJ2-1, with a weak D call TRBD2 (5 bases). The V and J ends lost 5 bases and 0 bases respectively, with 12 bases between them. This CDR3 spans 15 amino acids. Germline CDR1 and CDR2: SGHNT and YYREEE (reference sequence).

Here the CDR3 reads CASSGLAGVGELFF. CDR3 coding DNA: TGTGCCAGCTCGGGACTAGCGGGAGTCGGGGAGCTGTTTTTT. V usage is TRBV7-2 and J usage is TRBJ2-2; 14 bases fit TRBD2. Germline assignment: CDR1 SGHTA and CDR2 FQGNSA. CDR3 length: 14 residues. Germline trimming cut 8 bases from V and 7 bases from J; bases unmatched to any gene: 3.

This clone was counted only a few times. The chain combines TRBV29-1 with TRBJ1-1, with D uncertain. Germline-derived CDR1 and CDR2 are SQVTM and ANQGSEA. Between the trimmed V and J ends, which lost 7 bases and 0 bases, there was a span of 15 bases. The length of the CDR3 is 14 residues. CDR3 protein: CSGSGWGVNTEAFF. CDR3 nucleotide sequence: TGCAGCGGCAGCGGTTGGGGTGTGAACACTGAAGCTTTCTTT.

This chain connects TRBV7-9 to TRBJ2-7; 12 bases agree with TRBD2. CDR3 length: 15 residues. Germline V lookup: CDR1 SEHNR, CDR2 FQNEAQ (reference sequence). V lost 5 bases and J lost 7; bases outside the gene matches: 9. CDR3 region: CASSPGLAGPREQYF. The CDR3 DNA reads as TGTGCCAGCAGCCCAGGACTAGCGGGGCCCCGTGAGCAGTACTTC.

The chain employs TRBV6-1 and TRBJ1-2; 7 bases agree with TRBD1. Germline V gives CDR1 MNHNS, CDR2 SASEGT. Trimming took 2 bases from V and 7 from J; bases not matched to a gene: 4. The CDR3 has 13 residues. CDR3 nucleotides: TGTGCCAGCAGTGAATTCCGGGACAGTGGCTACACCTTC. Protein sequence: CASSEFRDSGYTF.

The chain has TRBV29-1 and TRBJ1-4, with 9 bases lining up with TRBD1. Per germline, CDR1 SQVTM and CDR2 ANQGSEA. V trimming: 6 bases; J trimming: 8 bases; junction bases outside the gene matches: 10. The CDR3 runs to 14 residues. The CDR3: CSVQITGGEEKLFF. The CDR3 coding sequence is TGCAGCGTCCAAATAACAGGGGGCGAGGAAAAACTGTTTTTT.

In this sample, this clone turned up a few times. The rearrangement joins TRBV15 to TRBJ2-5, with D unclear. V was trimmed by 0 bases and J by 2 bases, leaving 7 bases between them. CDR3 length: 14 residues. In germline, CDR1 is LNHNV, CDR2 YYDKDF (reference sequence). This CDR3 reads CATSREGGQETQYF. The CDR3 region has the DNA TGTGCCACCAGCAGAGAGGGCGGTCAAGAGACCCAGTACTTC.

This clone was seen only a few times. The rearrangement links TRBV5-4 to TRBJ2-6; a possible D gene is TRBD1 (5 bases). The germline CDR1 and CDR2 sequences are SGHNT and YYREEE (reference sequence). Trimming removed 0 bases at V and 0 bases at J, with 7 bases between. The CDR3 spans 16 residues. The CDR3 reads CASSLGQFSGANVLTF. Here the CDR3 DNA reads TGTGCCAGCAGCTTGGGACAGTTCTCTGGGGCCAACGTCCTGACTTTC. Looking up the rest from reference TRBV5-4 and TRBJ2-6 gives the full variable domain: ETGVTQSPTHLIKTRGQQVTLRCSSQSGHNTVSWYQQALGQGPQFIFQYYREEENGRGNFPPRFSGLQFPNYSSELNVNALELDDSALYLCASSLGQFSGANVLTFGAGSRLTVL.

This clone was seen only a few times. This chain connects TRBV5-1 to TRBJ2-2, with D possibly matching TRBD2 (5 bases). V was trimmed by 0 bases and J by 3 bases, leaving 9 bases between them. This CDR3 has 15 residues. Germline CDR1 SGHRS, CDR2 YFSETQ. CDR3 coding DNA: TGCGCCAGCAGCTTGGCGGGGTCTTACACCGGGGAGCTGTTTTTT. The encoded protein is CASSLAGSYTGELFF. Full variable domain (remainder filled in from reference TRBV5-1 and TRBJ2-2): KAGVTQTPRYLIKTRGQQVTLSCSPISGHRSVSWYQQTPGQGLQFLFEYFSETQRNKGNFPGRFSGRQFSNSRSEMNVSTLELGDSALYLCASSLAGSYTGELFFGEGSRLTVL.

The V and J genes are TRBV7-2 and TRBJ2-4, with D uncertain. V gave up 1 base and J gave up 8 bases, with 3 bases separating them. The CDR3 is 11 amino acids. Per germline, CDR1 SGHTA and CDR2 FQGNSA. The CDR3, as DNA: TGTGCCAGCAGCTTAGTTGACATTCAGTACTTC. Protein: CASSLVDIQYF.

The CDR3 spells CASTKESSSYEQYF. In DNA form, the CDR3 reads TGTGCCAGCACCAAGGAGTCGTCCTCCTACGAGCAGTACTTC. The chain has TRBV7-2 and TRBJ2-7, with no clear D. Per germline, CDR1 SGHTA and CDR2 FQGNSA. This CDR3 has 14 amino acids. Trimming shortened V by 7 bases and J by 0 bases, and 13 bases separated the two germline ends.

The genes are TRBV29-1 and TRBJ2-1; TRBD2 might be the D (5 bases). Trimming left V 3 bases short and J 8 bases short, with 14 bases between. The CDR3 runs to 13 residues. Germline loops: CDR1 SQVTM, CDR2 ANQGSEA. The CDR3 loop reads CSVDRGRGYEQFF. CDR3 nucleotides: TGCAGCGTTGATCGGGGAAGAGGGTATGAGCAGTTCTTC.

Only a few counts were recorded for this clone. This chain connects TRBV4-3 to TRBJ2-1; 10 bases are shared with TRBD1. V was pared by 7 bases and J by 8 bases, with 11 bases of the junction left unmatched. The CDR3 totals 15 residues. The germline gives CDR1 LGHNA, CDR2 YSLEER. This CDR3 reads CASTPGTGVRYEQFF. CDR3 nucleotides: TGCGCCAGCACCCCCGGGACAGGGGTGAGATATGAGCAGTTCTTC.

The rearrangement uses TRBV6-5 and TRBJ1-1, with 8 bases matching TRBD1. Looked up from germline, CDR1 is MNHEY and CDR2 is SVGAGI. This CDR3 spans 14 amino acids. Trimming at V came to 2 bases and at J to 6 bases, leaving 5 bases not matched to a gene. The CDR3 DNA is TGTGCCAGCAGTTACCTGGACAGGGTCGCTGAAGCTTTCTTT. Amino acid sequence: CASSYLDRVAEAFF.

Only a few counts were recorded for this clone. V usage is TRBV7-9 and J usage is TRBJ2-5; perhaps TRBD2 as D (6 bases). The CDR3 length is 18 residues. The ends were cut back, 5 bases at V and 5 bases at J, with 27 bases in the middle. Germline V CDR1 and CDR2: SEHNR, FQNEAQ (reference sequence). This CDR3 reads CASSIVTAWDSLLETQYF. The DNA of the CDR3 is TGTGCCAGCAGCATCGTCACCGCCTGGGACTCCCTCCTGGAGACCCAGTACTTC. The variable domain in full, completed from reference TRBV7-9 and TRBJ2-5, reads DTGVSQNPRHKITKRGQNVTFRCDPISEHNRLYWYRQTLGQGPEFLTYFQNEAQLEKSRLLSDRFSAERPKGSFSTLEIQRTEQGDSAMYLCASSIVTAWDSLLETQYFGPGTRLLVL.

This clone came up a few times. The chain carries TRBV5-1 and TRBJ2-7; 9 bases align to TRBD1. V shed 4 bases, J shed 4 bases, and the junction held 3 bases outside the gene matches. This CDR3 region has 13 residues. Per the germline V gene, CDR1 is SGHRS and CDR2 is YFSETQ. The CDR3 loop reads CASSRQGGYEQYF. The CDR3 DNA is TGCGCCAGCAGCCGACAGGGGGGATACGAGCAGTACTTC.

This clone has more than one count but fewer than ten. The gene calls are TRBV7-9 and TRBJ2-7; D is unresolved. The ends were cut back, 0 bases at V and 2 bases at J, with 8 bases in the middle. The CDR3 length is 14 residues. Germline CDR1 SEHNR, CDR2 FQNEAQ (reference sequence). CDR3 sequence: CASSLAATPYEQYF. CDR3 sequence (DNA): TGTGCCAGCAGCTTAGCTGCGACACCCTACGAGCAGTACTTC.